The source of this T cell receptor (beta chain) is a study of control samples from healthy donors and cancer patients. This clone was observed once. The assay was immunoSEQ multiplex PCR, and TCRdb's table has in-frame clones only and misses some. The table records some 130,000 clones, less than 95% of them present only once. This CDR3 spans 17 amino acids. The V gene's germline CDR1 is SEHNR and CDR2 FQNEAQ (reference sequence). V gave up 1 base and J gave up 4 bases, with 19 bases separating them. Sequencing was performed on blood. This chain joins TRBV7-9 and TRBJ1-1; tentative D call: TRBD1 (6 bases). This TCR was recovered from a young man in good health. DNA of the CDR3: TGTGCCAGCAGCTTAGTACAGTCAGGGGCCATAGGCACTGAAGCTTTCTTT. Amino acids: CASSLVQSGAIGTEAFF.